This entry describes one TCR beta chain. Only in-frame clones appear in the TCRdb table, and some are missing; sequencing was by immunoSEQ multiplex PCR. Of fewer than 900,000 clones in the sample, roughly 90% were seen once. This sample is part of a study of Ad26.COV2.S vaccination and SARS-CoV-2 variants. Treatment denoted: roughly 20 received Ad26.COV2.S at low or high dose, single or two shots; 5 received placebo; per-sample allocation not given. Samples came from day 63 after the first vaccine or placebo injection. J lost 5 bases, V lost 5 bases, and 12 bases had no gene match. The germline V gene encodes CDR1 MNHEY and CDR2 SMNVEV (reference sequence). The CDR3 covers 16 residues.

This receptor was taken from a person between 18 and 65 years old who received the Ad26.COV2.S COVID-19 vaccine or a placebo. V and J are TRBV27 and TRBJ1-5, with TRBD1 identical over 7 bases. The sample was peripheral blood, taken in a trial of Ad26.COV2.S vaccine versus placebo. Written as DNA, the CDR3 is TGTGCCAGCAGTCGCATCGGCGGGACAGCTTATCAGCCCCAGCATTTT. It encodes CASSRIGGTAYQPQHF.